Described below is a single T cell receptor beta chain sequence and its context. The sample originates from a study of cytomegalovirus exposure and HLA in healthy donors. When sampled, the donors appeared nominally healthy, though they likely had unrecorded immune exposures. With 60 Vbeta and 13 Jbeta primers, the PCR was carried out. Clones were read by immunoSEQ multiplex PCR, and TCRdb kept only the in-frame ones, dropping some. The table shows around 170,000 clones, with over 70% occurring only once. This clonotype was obtained from a man aged 50-59 years in good health and CMV-seronegative. Source material: PBMCs.

This CDR3 reads CASSWIAGGNEQFF. The CDR3 DNA sequence: TGTGCCAGTAGTTGGATAGCGGGGGGCAATGAGCAGTTCTTC. The chain carries TRBV19 and TRBJ2-1, with TRBD2 matching over 10 bases. This CDR3 comprises 14 residues. V lost 5 bases to trimming and J lost 6 bases; unmatched junction nucleotides: 4. Germline CDR1 is LNHDA and CDR2 is SQIVND (reference sequence).